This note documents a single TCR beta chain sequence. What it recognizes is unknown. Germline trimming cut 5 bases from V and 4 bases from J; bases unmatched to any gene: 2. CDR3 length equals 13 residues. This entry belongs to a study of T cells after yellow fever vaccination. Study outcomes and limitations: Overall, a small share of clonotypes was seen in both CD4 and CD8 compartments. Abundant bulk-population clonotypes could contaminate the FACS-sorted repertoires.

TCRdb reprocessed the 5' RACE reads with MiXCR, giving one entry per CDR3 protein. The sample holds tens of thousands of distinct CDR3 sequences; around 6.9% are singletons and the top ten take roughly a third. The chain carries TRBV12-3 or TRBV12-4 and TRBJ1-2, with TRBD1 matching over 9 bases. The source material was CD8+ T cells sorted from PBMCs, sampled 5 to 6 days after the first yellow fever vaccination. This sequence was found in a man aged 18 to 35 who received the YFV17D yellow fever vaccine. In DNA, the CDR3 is TGTGCCAGCAGTGACAGGGGGTTCTATGGCTACACCTTC. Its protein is CASSDRGFYGYTF.